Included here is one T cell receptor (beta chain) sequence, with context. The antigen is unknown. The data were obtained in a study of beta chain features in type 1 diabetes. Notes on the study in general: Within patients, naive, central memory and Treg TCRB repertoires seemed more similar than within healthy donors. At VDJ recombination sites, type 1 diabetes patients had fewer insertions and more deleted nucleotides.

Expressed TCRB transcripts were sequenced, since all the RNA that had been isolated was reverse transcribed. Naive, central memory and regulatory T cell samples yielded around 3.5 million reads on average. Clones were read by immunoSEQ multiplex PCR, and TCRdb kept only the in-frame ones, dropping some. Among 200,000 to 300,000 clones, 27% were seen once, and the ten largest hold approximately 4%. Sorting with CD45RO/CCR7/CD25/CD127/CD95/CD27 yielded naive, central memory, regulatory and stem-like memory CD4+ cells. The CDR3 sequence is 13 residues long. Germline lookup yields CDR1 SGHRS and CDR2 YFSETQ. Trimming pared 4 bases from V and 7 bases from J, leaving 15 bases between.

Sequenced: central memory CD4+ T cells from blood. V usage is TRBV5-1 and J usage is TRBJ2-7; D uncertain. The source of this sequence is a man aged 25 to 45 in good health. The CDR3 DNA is TGCGCCAGCAGCGATGGGTCCTCCCGGGAGCAGTACTTC. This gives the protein CASSDGSSREQYF.